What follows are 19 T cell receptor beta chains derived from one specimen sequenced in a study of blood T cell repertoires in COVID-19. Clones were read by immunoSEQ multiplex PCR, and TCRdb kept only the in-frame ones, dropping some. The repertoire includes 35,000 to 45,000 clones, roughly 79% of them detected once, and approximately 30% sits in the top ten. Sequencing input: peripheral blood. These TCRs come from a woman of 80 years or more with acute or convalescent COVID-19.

The CDR3 nucleotides read TGTGCCAGTAGTGCCCACGGGACACTAAACTATGGCTACACCTTC. Its protein is CASSAHGTLNYGYTF. V and J are TRBV19 and TRBJ1-2, with D possibly matching TRBD1 (6 bases). Germline CDR1 is LNHDA and CDR2 is SQIVND (reference sequence). With 5 bases removed from V and 2 bases from J, the gap between germline ends came to 15 bases. The CDR3 is made up of 15 amino acids.

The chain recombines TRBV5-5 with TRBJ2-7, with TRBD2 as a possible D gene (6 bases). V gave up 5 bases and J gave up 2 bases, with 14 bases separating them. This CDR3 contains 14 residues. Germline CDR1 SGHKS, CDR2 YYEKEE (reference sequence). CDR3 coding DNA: TGTGCCAGCAGACCCGGGACTCCTACCTACGAGCAGTACTTC. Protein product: CASRPGTPTYEQYF. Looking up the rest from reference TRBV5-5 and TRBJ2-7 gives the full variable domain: DAGVTQSPTHLIKTRGQQVTLRCSPISGHKSVSWYQQVLGQGPQFIFQYYEKEERGRGNFPDRFSARQFPNYSSELNVNALLLGDSALYLCASRPGTPTYEQYFGPGTRLTVT.

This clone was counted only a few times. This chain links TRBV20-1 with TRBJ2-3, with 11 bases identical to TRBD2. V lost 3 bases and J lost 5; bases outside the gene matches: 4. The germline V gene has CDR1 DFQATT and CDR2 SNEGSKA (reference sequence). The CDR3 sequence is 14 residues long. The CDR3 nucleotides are TGCAGTGCTAGTAGCGGGAGGGCGGGAGATACGCAGTATTTT. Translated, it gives CSASSGRAGDTQYF.

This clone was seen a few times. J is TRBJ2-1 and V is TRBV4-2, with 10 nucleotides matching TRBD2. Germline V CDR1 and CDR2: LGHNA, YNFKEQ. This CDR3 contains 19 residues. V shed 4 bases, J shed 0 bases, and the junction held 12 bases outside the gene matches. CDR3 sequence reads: CASSPGAGGPPSSYNEQFF. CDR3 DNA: TGTGCCAGCAGCCCAGGAGCGGGAGGGCCCCCGAGCTCCTACAATGAGCAGTTCTTC.

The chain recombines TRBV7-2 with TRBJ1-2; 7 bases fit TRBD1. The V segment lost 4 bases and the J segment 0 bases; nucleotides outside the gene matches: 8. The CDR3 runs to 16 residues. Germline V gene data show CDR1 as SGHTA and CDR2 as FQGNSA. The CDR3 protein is CASSSMYRGPNYGYTF. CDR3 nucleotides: TGTGCCAGCAGCTCCATGTACAGGGGACCTAACTATGGCTACACCTTC.

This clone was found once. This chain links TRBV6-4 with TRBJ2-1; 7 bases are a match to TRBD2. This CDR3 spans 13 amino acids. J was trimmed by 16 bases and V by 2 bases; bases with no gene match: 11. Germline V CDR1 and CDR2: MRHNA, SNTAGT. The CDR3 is CASSDRAAGARFF. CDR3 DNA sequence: TGTGCCAGCAGTGACAGGGCCGCGGGAGCTCGCTTCTTC.

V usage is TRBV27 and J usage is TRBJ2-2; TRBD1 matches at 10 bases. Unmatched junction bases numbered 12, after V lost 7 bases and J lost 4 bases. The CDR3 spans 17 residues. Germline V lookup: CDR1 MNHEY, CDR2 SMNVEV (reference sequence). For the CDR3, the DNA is TGTGCCAGCACCATCTGGGACAGGGGCCAAGGCACCGGGGAGCTGTTTTTT. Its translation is CASTIWDRGQGTGELFF.

CDR3 sequence reads: CASSVDELVDEQFF. Here the CDR3 DNA reads TGTGCCAGCAGCGTAGACGAGTTAGTGGATGAGCAGTTCTTC. The genes are TRBV9 and TRBJ2-1; no clear D gene. The CDR3 loop spans 14 amino acids. The germline CDR1 and CDR2 sequences are SGDLS and YYNGEE. Trimming cost V 0 bases and J 8 bases, with 12 bases left between them.

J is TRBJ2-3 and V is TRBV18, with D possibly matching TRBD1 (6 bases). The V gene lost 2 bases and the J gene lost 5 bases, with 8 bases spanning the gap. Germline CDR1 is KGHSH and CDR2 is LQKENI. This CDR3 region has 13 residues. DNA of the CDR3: TGTGCCAGCTCACCAATACAGGGAGATACGCAGTATTTT. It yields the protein CASSPIQGDTQYF.

For the CDR3, the DNA is TGTGCCAGCAGCTTATGGTACGGGATTAGCTACGAGCAGTACTTC. It translates to CASSLWYGISYEQYF. The chain is built from TRBV7-2 and TRBJ2-7; maybe TRBD2 (5 bases). Germline-derived CDR1 and CDR2 are SGHTA and FQGNSA. V was shortened by 2 bases and J by 3 bases, with 14 bases between the two germline ends. The CDR3 runs 15 residues. The full variable domain, with the rest looked up from reference TRBV7-2 and TRBJ2-7, is GAGVSQSPSNKVTEKGKDVELRCDPISGHTALYWYRQSLGQGLEFLIYFQGNSAPDKSGLPSDRFSAERTGGSVSTLTIQRTQQEDSAVYLCASSLWYGISYEQYFGPGTRLTVT.

The CDR3, as DNA: TGTGCCAACTCCAGGCAGGGCTCCAATCAGCCCCAGCATTTT. Protein sequence: CANSRQGSNQPQHF. The V gene is TRBV2, the J gene TRBJ1-5; a weak D match, TRBD1 (5 bases). Trimming stripped 10 bases from V and 3 bases from J, with 16 bases between. CDR1 is SNHLY and CDR2 is FYNNEI in the germline V gene. The CDR3 runs to 14 residues. The full variable domain, rest sourced from reference TRBV2 and TRBJ1-5, is EPEVTQTPSHQVTQMGQEVILRCVPISNHLYFYWYRQILGQKVEFLVSFYNNEISEKSEIFDDQFSVERPDGSNFTLKIRSTKLEDSAMYFCANSRQGSNQPQHFGDGTRLSIL.

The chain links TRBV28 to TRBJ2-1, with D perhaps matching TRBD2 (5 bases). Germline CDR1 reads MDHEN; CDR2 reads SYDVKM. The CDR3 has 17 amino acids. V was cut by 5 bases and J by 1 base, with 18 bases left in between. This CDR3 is CASSTWEISVSYNEQFF. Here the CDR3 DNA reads TGTGCCAGCAGTACGTGGGAGATTTCAGTGTCCTACAATGAGCAGTTCTTC.

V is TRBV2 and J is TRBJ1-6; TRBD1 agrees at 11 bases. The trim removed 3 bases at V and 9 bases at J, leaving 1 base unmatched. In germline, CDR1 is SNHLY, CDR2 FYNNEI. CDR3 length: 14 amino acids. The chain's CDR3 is CASSDGQGASPLHF. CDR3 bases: TGTGCCAGCAGTGACGGACAGGGGGCTTCACCCCTCCACTTT.

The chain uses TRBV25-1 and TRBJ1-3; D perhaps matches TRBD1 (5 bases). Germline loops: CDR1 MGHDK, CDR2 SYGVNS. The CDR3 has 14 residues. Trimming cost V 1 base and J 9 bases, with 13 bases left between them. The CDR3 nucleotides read TGTGCCAGCAGTGAATGGGGGGGAAGGGGCACCATATATTTT. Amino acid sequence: CASSEWGGRGTIYF.

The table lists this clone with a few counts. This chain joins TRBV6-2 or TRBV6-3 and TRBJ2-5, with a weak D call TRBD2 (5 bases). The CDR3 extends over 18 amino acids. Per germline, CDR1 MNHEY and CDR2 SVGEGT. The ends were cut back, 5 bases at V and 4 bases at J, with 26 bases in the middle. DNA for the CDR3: TGTGCCAGCAGTCCAAGTGGCTCTTTACTAGTTCGGGGAGAGACCCAGTACTTC. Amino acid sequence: CASSPSGSLLVRGETQYF.

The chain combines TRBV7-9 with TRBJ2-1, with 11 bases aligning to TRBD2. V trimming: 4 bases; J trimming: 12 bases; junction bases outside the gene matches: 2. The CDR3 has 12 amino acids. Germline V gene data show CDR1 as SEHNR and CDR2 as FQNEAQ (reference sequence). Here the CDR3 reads CASSSGTSGQFF. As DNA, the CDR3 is TGTGCCAGCAGCTCAGGGACTAGCGGGCAGTTCTTC. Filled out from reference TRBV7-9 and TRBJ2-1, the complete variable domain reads DTGVSQNPRHKITKRGQNVTFRCDPISEHNRLYWYRQTLGQGPEFLTYFQNEAQLEKSRLLSDRFSAERPKGSFSTLEIQRTEQGDSAMYLCASSSGTSGQFFGPGTRLTVL.

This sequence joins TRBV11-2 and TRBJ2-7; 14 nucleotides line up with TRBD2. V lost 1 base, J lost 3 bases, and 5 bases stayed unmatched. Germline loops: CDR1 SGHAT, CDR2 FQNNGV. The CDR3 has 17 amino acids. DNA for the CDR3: TGTGCCAGCAGCTTAGGGGCCGGGACTAGCGGGAGCTACGAGCAGTACTTC. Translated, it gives CASSLGAGTSGSYEQYF.

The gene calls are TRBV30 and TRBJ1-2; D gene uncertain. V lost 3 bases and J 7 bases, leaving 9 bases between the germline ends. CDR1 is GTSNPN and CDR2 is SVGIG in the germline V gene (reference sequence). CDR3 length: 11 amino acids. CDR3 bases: TGTGCCTGGAGACGGAGAGCTGGCTACACCTTC. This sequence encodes CAWRRRAGYTF.

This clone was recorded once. The CDR3 reads CASSPQGAEQFF. The CDR3 DNA follows: TGTGCCAGCTCACCGCAGGGGGCCGAGCAGTTCTTC. V gene TRBV18 combines with J gene TRBJ2-1; 8 nucleotides match TRBD1. This CDR3 has 12 residues. CDR1 KGHSH and CDR2 LQKENI come from the germline V gene. Unmatched junction bases numbered 2, after V lost 3 bases and J lost 10 bases.